This T cell receptor (beta chain) was obtained from a study of cytomegalovirus exposure and HLA in healthy donors. Background on the study: HLA-typed donors were the source of roughly 80 million unique TCRs held in an early data release.

The CDR3 sequence is 16 residues long. The trim removed 4 bases at V and 5 bases at J, leaving 6 bases unmatched. Germline CDR1 reads SGHNT; CDR2 reads YYREEE (reference sequence). 60 Vbeta and 13 Jbeta primers were used in PCR. The protocol was immunoSEQ multiplex PCR, while the TCRdb copy is restricted to in-frame clones and leaves out a portion. The sample comprises about 140,000 clones, 66% of which are singletons, and around 6% rests with the top ten. The TCR comes from a woman aged 55-70 years in good health and CMV-seronegative. Sequences were obtained from PBMCs. This chain connects TRBV5-4 to TRBJ2-3; 14 bases map to TRBD2. The CDR3 nucleotides read TGTGCCAGCAGCCCGGGACTAGCGGGAGCGAAAGATACGCAGTATTTT. As protein: CASSPGLAGAKDTQYF.